The sequence of this TCR beta chain was determined in a study of shared clonotypes between healthy human individuals. In the case of this clone: Its antigen is unknown.

The ends lost 3 bases at V and 7 bases at J; junction bases unmatched: 14. This CDR3 spans 16 amino acids. In germline, CDR1 is SGHNT, CDR2 YYREEE (reference sequence). The repertoire was sequenced with immunoSEQ multiplex PCR; TCRdb's copy has only in-frame clones and lacks some. Of 1 million to 1.2 million clones in the sample, around 77% were seen once. The study's findings and limits: Larger richness was generally estimated for naive than memory subsets.

This sequence originates from a man in his late teens or twenties in good health. Some clones in this sample may be carry-over from other donors' samples. This chain joins TRBV5-4 and TRBJ2-7; 9 bases align to TRBD2. Input material: memory CD4+ T cells from PBMCs. Noted subset: CD45RA-negative fraction. The CDR3 is CASSSAIAGARAEQYF. CDR3 bases: TGTGCCAGCAGCTCAGCAATAGCGGGAGCAAGGGCGGAGCAGTACTTC.